The present entry profiles one TCR beta chain with its context. Its matching antigen is unknown. One end of the junction does not line up with germline, which may come from a read error. The entry originates in a study of blood T cells in healthy people across ages. Broader study findings: Age brought a roughly linear fall in TCR beta diversity measured per million T cells.

This CDR3 region has 13 residues. The germline V gene encodes CDR1 LGHNA and CDR2 YSLEER. It was with a sample-barcoded 5' primer and a J-beta primer mix that a second PCR of about 6 to 11 cycles was run. MiXCR was run by TCRdb on the 5' RACE reads, yielding one entry per CDR3 protein. The sample lists 1.5 million to 1.8 million distinct CDR3 sequences; around 40% were seen once. The sequence was collected from a woman aged 18-29 years in good health. This chain links TRBV4-3 with TRBJ2-7; TRBD2 is a possible D gene (6 bases). The sample was blood. The CDR3 sequence: CVSSQEEGLEQYF. Here the CDR3 DNA reads TGCGTCAGCAGCCAAGAGGAGGGTCTCGAGCAGTACTTC.